This is a list of T cell receptor beta chains from one sample in a study of T-cell reconstitution after alpha-beta-depleted transplantation in children. Each CDR3 protein gets one entry after TCRdb re-called the PCR reads with MiXCR. This sample yields approximately 500,000 distinct CDR3 sequences, of which roughly a tenth are seen a single time; roughly 2% belongs to the top ten. The material sequenced was PBMCs, taken before TCRalphabeta/CD19-depleted stem cell transplant. The receptor set was obtained from a child aged 2 to 10 with inherited bone marrow failure, due to receive a stem cell transplant. The CDR3 runs from the conserved cysteine through the conserved F or W. The D gene is left open where the match is weak. Expanded clones are given a class, and other clones once, few, many or no size at all.

TRBJ2-3,TRBD2,TRBV29-1,many,CSVPGIIAGGLADTQYF,TGCAGCGTCCCCGGGATCATAGCGGGAGGTCTCGCAGATACGCAGTATTTT
TRBJ2-1,NA,TRBV6-1,many,CASSEWGDRGGIEQFF,TGTGCCAGCAGTGAATGGGGGGACAGAGGGGGAATTGAGCAGTTCTTC
TRBJ2-7,TRBD2,TRBV30,many,CASGLAGIYEQYF,TGTGCCTCGGGACTAGCGGGGATCTACGAGCAGTACTTC
TRBJ2-5,NA,TRBV12-3/TRBV12-4,few,CASAKISGEETQYF,TGTGCCAGCGCGAAAATTAGCGGTGAAGAGACCCAGTACTTC
TRBJ1-2,TRBD1,TRBV19,NA,CASSHIGTGGGRGYTF,TGTGCCAGTAGCCACATCGGGACAGGGGGCGGTCGTGGCTACACCTTC
TRBJ2-7,NA,TRBV29-1,many,CSVRDKSYEQYF,TGCAGCGTCCGGGACAAGTCCTACGAGCAGTACTTC
TRBJ2-7,NA,TRBV30,many,CAWSVRVLGQQYF,TGTGCCTGGAGTGTAAGGGTCCTAGGGCAGCAGTACTTC
TRBJ1-4,NA,TRBV27,NA,CASSLYPGPANEKLFF,TGTGCCAGCAGTTTATATCCGGGGCCGGCTAATGAAAAACTGTTTTTT
TRBJ2-1,NA,TRBV12-3/TRBV12-4,NA,CASSLGAREQFF,TGTGCCAGCAGTTTGGGGGCACGGGAGCAGTTCTTC
TRBJ1-6,TRBD1,TRBV20-1,NA,CSARTGLGSPLHF,TGCAGTGCTAGGACAGGGTTGGGATCACCCCTCCACTTT
TRBJ2-1,NA,TRBV11-2,NA,CASSLDKRHQINNEQFF,TGTGCCAGCAGCTTAGACAAGCGCCATCAGATTAACAATGAGCAGTTCTTC
TRBJ1-1,NA,TRBV30,many,CAWSVPRAARGEAFF,TGTGCCTGGAGTGTACCCCGGGCGGCTAGAGGTGAAGCTTTCTTT
TRBJ2-7,NA,TRBV5-4,few,CASSQSSGSSYEQYF,TGTGCCAGCAGCCAGAGTAGCGGTAGCTCCTACGAGCAGTACTTC
TRBJ2-5,NA,TRBV20-1,many,CSARIGETQYF,TGCAGTGCTCGGATCGGGGAGACCCAGTACTTC
TRBJ1-1,NA,TRBV30,many,CAWNKSPQAGGRTEAFF,TGTGCCTGGAATAAATCCCCGCAGGCCGGGGGACGCACTGAAGCTTTCTTT
TRBJ1-1,NA,TRBV9,many,CASSVGTSEAFF,TGTGCCAGCAGTGTCGGGACCTCTGAAGCTTTCTTT
TRBJ2-2,TRBD1,TRBV11-2,many,CASSPNRDRGHGERTGELFF,TGTGCCAGCAGCCCCAATCGGGACAGGGGGCACGGGGAGAGGACCGGGGAGCTGTTTTTT
TRBJ2-7,TRBD1,TRBV12-3/TRBV12-4,many,CASSLLDRYEQYF,TGTGCCAGCAGTTTACTGGACAGGTACGAGCAGTACTTC
TRBJ2-7,TRBD1,TRBV23-1,few,CASSSSRRTGGGEQYF,TGCGCCAGCAGTTCTTCAAGGCGGACAGGGGGTGGCGAGCAGTACTTC
TRBJ1-4,NA,TRBV20-1,NA,CSASLGLDEKLFF,TGCAGTGCTAGTCTGGGGCTCGATGAAAAACTGTTTTTT
TRBJ2-1,NA,TRBV3-1,NA,CASSQGLGGGAASYNEQFF,TGTGCCAGCAGCCAAGGTCTCGGAGGGGGAGCAGCGTCCTACAATGAGCAGTTCTTC
TRBJ2-5,TRBD2,TRBV20-1,NA,CCVTAGLIQMWGETQYF,TGCTGTGTCACAGCGGGACTGATTCAGATGTGGGGGGAGACCCAGTACTTC
TRBJ2-1,TRBD2,TRBV10-3,many,CAISESRLAGAFPNEQFF,TGTGCCATCAGTGAGTCGCGACTAGCGGGAGCATTTCCCAATGAGCAGTTCTTC
TRBJ2-3,TRBD2,TRBV3-1,few,CASSQDPGRQNTDTQYF,TGTGCCAGCAGCCAAGACCCCGGGAGGCAGAACACAGATACGCAGTATTTT
TRBJ2-7,TRBD2,TRBV25-1,many,CASSPAGEGPYEQYF,TGTGCCAGCAGTCCGGCGGGAGAGGGACCCTACGAGCAGTACTTC
TRBJ2-5,NA,TRBV20-1,many,CSGVKSETQYF,TGCAGTGGGGTCAAGTCGGAGACCCAGTACTTC
TRBJ2-5,NA,TRBV4-2,many,CASSQSDGSGGETQYF,TGTGCCAGCAGCCAATCCGACGGTAGCGGTGGGGAGACCCAGTACTTC
TRBJ2-5,TRBD1,TRBV7-9,NA,CASSVGTVKIQETQYF,TGTGCCAGCAGCGTCGGGACAGTAAAAATCCAAGAGACCCAGTACTTC
TRBJ2-7,TRBD2,TRBV6-2/TRBV6-3,NA,CASSWTLAGPYEQYF,TGTGCCAGCAGTTGGACTTTAGCGGGGCCCTACGAGCAGTACTTC
TRBJ2-7,NA,TRBV7-9,many,CASSLGESSYEQYF,TGTGCCAGCAGCTTAGGTGAAAGCTCCTACGAGCAGTACTTC
TRBJ2-5,NA,TRBV27,NA,CASSLHRLGETQYF,TGTGCCAGCAGTTTACACAGGCTAGGGGAGACCCAGTACTTC
TRBJ2-1,TRBD2,TRBV28,many,CASSLYRTSRYNEQFF,TGTGCCAGCAGTTTATACAGGACTAGCAGGTACAATGAGCAGTTCTTC
TRBJ2-3,TRBD2,TRBV7-6,few,CASSLGGTRVDTQYF,TGTGCCAGCAGCTTAGGGGGGACTAGGGTCGATACGCAGTATTTT
TRBJ2-1,TRBD2,TRBV7-9,NA,CASSELGGNEQFF,TGTGCCAGCAGCGAACTGGGGGGGAATGAGCAGTTCTTC
TRBJ2-1,NA,TRBV20-1,many,CSALDRISYNEQFF,TGCAGTGCTTTAGACAGGATCTCCTACAATGAGCAGTTCTTC
TRBJ2-3,NA,TRBV29-1,NA,CSGSTGLETDTQYF,TGCAGCGGCTCAACAGGGCTAGAGACAGATACGCAGTATTTT
TRBJ1-5,NA,TRBV28,many,CASRARQPQHF,TGTGCCAGCCGTGCGCGGCAGCCCCAGCATTTT
TRBJ2-2,TRBD1,TRBV5-1,NA,CASTNFPAQGGDTGELFF,TGCGCCAGCACCAATTTTCCAGCACAGGGGGGCGACACCGGGGAGCTGTTTTTT
TRBJ2-1,TRBD2,TRBV20-1,many,CSATWREFYNEQFF,TGCAGTGCTACTTGGCGGGAGTTCTACAATGAGCAGTTCTTC
TRBJ2-5,NA,TRBV4-1,many,CASSQEGPLWAQYF,TGCGCCAGCAGCCAAGAAGGGCCCCTATGGGCCCAGTACTTC
TRBJ1-1,NA,TRBV4-1,many,CASSQGGWGEAFF,TGCGCCAGCAGCCAAGGGGGATGGGGTGAAGCTTTCTTT